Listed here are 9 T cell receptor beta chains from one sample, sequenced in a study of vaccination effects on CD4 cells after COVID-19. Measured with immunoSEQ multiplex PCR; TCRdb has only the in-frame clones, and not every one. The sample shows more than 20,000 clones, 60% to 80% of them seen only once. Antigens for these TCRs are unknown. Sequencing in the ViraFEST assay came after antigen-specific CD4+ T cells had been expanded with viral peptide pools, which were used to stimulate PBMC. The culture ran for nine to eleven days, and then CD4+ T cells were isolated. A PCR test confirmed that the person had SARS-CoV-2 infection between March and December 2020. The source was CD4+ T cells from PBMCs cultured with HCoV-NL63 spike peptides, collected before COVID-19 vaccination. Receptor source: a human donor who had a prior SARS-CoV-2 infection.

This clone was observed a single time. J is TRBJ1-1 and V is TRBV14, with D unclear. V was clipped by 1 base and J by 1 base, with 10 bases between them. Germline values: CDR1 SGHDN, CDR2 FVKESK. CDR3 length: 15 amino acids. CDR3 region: CASSQVGLKNTEAFF. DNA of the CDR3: TGTGCCAGCAGCCAAGTCGGCCTTAAGAACACTGAAGCTTTCTTT.

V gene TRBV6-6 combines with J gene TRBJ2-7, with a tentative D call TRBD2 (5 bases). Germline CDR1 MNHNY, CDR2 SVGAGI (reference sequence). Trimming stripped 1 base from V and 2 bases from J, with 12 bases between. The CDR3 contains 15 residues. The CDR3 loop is CASSYFLAAAYEQYF. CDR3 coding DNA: TGTGCCAGCAGTTACTTTCTAGCTGCCGCCTACGAGCAGTACTTC.

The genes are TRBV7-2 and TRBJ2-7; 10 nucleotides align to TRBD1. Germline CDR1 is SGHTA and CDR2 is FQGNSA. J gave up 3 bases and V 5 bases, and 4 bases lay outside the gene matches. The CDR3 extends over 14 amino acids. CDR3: CASSRDRGVYEQYF. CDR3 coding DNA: TGTGCCAGCAGCCGGGACAGGGGTGTCTACGAGCAGTACTTC.

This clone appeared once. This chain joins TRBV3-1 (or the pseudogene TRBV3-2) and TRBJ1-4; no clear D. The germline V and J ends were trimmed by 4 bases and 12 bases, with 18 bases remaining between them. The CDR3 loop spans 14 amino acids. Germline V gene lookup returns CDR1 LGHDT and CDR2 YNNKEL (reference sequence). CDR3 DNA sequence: TGTGCCAGCAGCCCTTATCTGGGGTCCAGCGAACTGTTTTTT. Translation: CASSPYLGSSELFF.

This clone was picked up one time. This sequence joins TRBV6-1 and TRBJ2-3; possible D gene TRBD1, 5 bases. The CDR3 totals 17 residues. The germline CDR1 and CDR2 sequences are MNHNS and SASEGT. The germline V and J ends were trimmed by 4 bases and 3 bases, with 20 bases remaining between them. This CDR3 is CASSGENQGFWTDTQYF. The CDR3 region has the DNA TGTGCCAGCAGTGGAGAAAACCAGGGTTTTTGGACAGATACGCAGTATTTT.

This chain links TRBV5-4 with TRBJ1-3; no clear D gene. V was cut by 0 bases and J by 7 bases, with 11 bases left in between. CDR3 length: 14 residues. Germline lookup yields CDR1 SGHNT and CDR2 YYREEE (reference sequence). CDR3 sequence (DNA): TGTGCCAGCAGCTTGGCACCTGAAGGGAACACCATATATTTT. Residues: CASSLAPEGNTIYF.

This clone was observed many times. Here the CDR3 DNA reads TGTGCCAGTAGTCTCACAGGGCGGCTGAAAAATGAAAAACTGTTTTTT. Translated: CASSLTGRLKNEKLFF. V usage is TRBV19 and J usage is TRBJ1-4; perhaps TRBD1 as D (6 bases). CDR1 is LNHDA, CDR2 SQIVND, per germline (reference sequence). The CDR3 has 16 amino acids. Trimming stripped 5 bases from V and 5 bases from J, with 18 bases between.

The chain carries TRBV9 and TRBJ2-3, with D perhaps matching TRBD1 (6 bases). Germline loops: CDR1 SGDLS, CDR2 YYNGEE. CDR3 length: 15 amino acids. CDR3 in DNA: TGTGTTCGGGACACGTACGGGTCTAGCACAGATACGCAGTATTTT. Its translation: CVRDTYGSSTDTQYF.

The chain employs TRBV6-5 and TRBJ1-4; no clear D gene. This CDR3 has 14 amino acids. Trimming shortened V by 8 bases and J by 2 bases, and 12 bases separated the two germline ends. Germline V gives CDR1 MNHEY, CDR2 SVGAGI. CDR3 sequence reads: CASRRASTNEKLFF. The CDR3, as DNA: TGTGCCAGCCGAAGGGCCTCCACTAATGAAAAACTGTTTTTT.